The clone carrying this T cell receptor beta chain came up a few times. The antigen remains undetermined. The sample comes from a study of T cells in Graves' hyperthyroidism and ophthalmopathy. Overall study context: Sampling of peripheral blood happened at initial diagnosis, prior to any treatment. Study-level results: Most clonotypes that expanded in the thyroid above 0.001 also showed up in blood.

Germline V gene data show CDR1 as SQVTM and CDR2 as ANQGSEA. The V and J ends lost 5 bases and 5 bases respectively, with 11 bases between them. The CDR3 sequence is 12 residues long. TCR beta CDR3 regions were amplified from RNA transcripts. First-round RT-PCR of the TCR CDR3 relied on the HTBI primer set. TCRdb fed the multiplex PCR reads into MiXCR, producing one record per CDR3 protein. The sample lists more than 450,000 distinct CDR3 sequences, around 15% seen once, with approximately 13% in the top ten. Graves' hyperthyroidism qualified as stable when ophthalmopathy did not progress within 18 months. Diagnosis relied on clinical symptoms, serum thyroxine and TRAb, thyroid ultrasound and orbital computed tomography.

The sequenced sample consisted of blood. This chain links TRBV29-1 with TRBJ2-3; tentatively, D is TRBD2 (6 bases). This TCR came from a woman in her thirties or forties with Graves' hyperthyroidism. CDR3 DNA sequence: TGCAGCGTTTTTTTGGGGGGAGATACGCAGTATTTT. Translated, it gives CSVFLGGDTQYF.